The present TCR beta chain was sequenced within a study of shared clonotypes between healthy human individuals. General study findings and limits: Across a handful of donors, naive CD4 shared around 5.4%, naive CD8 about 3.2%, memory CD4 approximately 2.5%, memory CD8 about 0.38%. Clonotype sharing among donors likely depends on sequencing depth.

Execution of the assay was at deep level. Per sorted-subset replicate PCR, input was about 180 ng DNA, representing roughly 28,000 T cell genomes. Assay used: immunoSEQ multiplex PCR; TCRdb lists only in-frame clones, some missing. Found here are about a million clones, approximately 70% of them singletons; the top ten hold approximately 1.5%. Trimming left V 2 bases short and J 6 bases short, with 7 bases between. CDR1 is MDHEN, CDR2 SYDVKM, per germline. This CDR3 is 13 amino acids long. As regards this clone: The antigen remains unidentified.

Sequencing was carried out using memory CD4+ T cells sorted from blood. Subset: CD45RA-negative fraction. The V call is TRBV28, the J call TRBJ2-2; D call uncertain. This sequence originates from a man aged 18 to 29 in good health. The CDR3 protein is CASSLGLPGELFF. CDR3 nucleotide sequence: TGTGCCAGCAGTTTAGGCCTGCCCGGGGAGCTGTTTTTT. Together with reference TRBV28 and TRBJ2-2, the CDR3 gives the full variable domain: DVKVTQSSRYLVKRTGEKVFLECVQDMDHENMFWYRQDPGLGLRLIYFSYDVKMKEKGDIPEGYSVSREKKERFSLILESASTNQTSMYLCASSLGLPGELFFGEGSRLTVL.